This T cell receptor (beta chain) was profiled in a study of Ad26.COV2.S vaccination and SARS-CoV-2 variants (dated by TCRdb to about 2021). About the study as a whole: Vaccine-arm donors were drawn from COV1001, a multicentre, randomized, double-blind, placebo-controlled phase I-IIa trial of Ad26.COV2.S in healthy adults. Throughout the experiments and outcome assessment, investigators stayed blinded to trial group allocation. Participants in the trial were split at random into five groups of five each, receiving low-dose or high-dose Ad26.COV2.S once or twice, or else placebo on both occasions. Ad26.COV2.S was administered intramuscularly at a dose of 5x10^10 or 1x10^11 viral particles, either as one shot or as two shots given 56 days apart. The TCR-sequenced set comprised around 32 samples: some 19 Ad26.COV2.S vaccine recipients, 5 placebo recipients and 8 SARS-CoV-2 convalescent individuals. Sequencing of the TCRbeta repertoire served to evaluate the specificity and breadth of SARS-CoV-2-reactive T cell receptors following Ad26.COV2.S vaccination. What the work shows at the level of the full study, not this receptor alone: Compared with placebo recipients, Ad26.COV2.S recipients showed higher spike-specific TCR breadth (P = 0.0014). Vaccine and placebo recipients had comparable non-spike TCR breadth, which fits with the vaccine containing only spike. The authors noted that total T cell responses may have been underestimated by the TCR breadth and depth analyses. The study was not powered to compare responses between vaccine doses or regimens. Substantial breadth of spike-specific CD8+ and CD4+ T cell responses was reported after vaccination.

A remark on this clone: No antigen is known for it. No base quality values were provided; no much bigger clone lies one nucleotide off.

From a lookup of the germline V gene, CDR1 and CDR2 are MDHEN and SYDVKM. The CDR3, cysteine through phenylalanine, is 18 amino acids long. The only DNA kept is the CDR3, 54 bases in frame from the first base. A distance of 28 bases separates the germline ends of V and J, which lose 5 bases and 8 bases respectively. The treatment or condition label of this sample denotes: roughly 19 received Ad26.COV2.S at low or high dose, single or two shots; about five received placebo; per-sample allocation not given. Repertoires of vaccine and placebo recipients were sequenced from samples collected on day 63 after the first injection. In Cohort 1b, fewer than 30 adults aged 18-55 years were enrolled at a single site in Boston, USA, between 29 July and 7 August 2020. Ad26.COV2.S was a replication-incompetent adenovirus type 26 vector that expressed a prefusion-stabilized SARS-CoV-2 spike protein derived from the original Wuhan strain.

The immunoSEQ Assay was used to sequence TCRbeta CDR3 regions. After extraction, genomic DNA underwent amplification by bias-controlled multiplex PCR, followed by high-throughput sequencing. The published analysis was carried out like this. Collapsing and filtering of sequences were performed to quantify the absolute abundance of each unique TCRbeta CDR3 region. T cell fraction was estimated by normalization of TCRbeta template counts to usable DNA, with usable DNA being measured through amplification of reference genes present in all nucleated cells. Repertoire TCRs were annotated as SARS-CoV-2-specific by exact matching of V gene, CDR3 amino acid sequence and J gene to a known reactive TCR set. MIRA supplied the reference SARS-CoV-2 TCR set, which was filtered for enrichment in COVID-19-positive ImmuneCODE repertoires so that public or cross-reactive TCRs were removed. Drawing on the MIRA antigens, annotated TCRs were analysed further at the level of specific ORF or position within ORF. Depth was the summed frequency of annotated unique rearrangements, while breadth was defined as annotated unique rearrangements over total unique productive rearrangements. Group comparisons of TCR breadth used two-sided Wilcoxon rank-sum tests. TCRdb stores this immuneACCESS table with in-frame sequences only. Part of the clones is absent; in the studies checked, under half of the shortfall reflects unresolved V genes, and no reason is known for the rest. V, J and clone size are taken as reported in that table, and D and trimming were inferred from the DNA itself. This sample has hundreds of thousands of clones in its table, and over 80% of those were observed once. About 1.6% of the sample is held by the ten biggest clonotypes.

Recombination joined TRBV28 with TRBJ2-1, with a tentative D gene TRBD2 over 6 matching bases. This sequence was found in a person aged 18-60 years who received the Ad26.COV2.S COVID-19 vaccine or a placebo. The source was peripheral blood, collected in a trial of Ad26.COV2.S vaccine versus placebo. The nucleotides are TGTGCCAGCAGTCCCTCCCCCTATTCGTGGGGGGTCCTGGATGAGCAGTTCTTC. It codes for CASSPSPYSWGVLDEQFF. This CDR3, with the reference TRBV28 and TRBJ2-1 proteins standing in past its ends, gives the full variable domain DVKVTQSSRYLVKRTGEKVFLECVQDMDHENMFWYRQDPGLGLRLIYFSYDVKMKEKGDIPEGYSVSREKKERFSLILESASTNQTSMYLCASSPSPYSWGVLDEQFFGPGTRLTVL.